This T cell receptor beta chain was recorded in a study of vaccination effects on CD4 cells after COVID-19 (dated by TCRdb to the early 2020s). For context, the study as a whole: Post-vaccine samples across the study were collected a median of 72 days after the second dose, with a range of 14 to 241. The study compared SARS-CoV-2 spike-specific CD4+ TCR repertoires before and after mRNA vaccination in COVID-19 convalescent patients and infection-naive vaccine recipients. Cultures from other donors in the study were sequenced using the Oncomine TCR Beta short-read assay on an Illumina iSeq 100. A total of 10 COVID-19 convalescent patients and a handful of SARS-CoV-2-naive healthy vaccine recipients were included in the full study. Beyond this particular receptor, the publication reports: In healthy vaccine recipients, vaccine-induced clones were almost all SARS-CoV-2 mono-reactive, with only 1 of 255 cross-reactive with common cold coronaviruses. Clones induced by infection and clones induced by vaccination both contracted markedly at late timepoints after vaccination, which fits with T cell responses waning over time. Limitations of the study were the small number of convalescent patients and the absence of early post-infection timepoints.

This clone was counted a few times. This clone's antigen is unknown. There are no base qualities to consult, and no much larger clone falls within one base. The library was produced with the immunoSEQ multiplex PCR assay. DNA from the CD4+ T cells that had been cultured and isolated underwent TCR beta CDR3 sequencing. From the authors' description of their analysis: The analysis removed non-productive TCR sequences, trimmed reads to the CDR3 region, and retained only CDR3s that were 7 or more amino acids long. Antigen-specific clonotypes were identified with the MANAFEST web app by comparing expansion in peptide wells against reference cultures. To be called positive, a clone needed expansion at FDR<0.05 compared with the reference and with all other wells, an odds ratio greater than 5, and a frequency greater than 0.1% in two replicate wells. A clonotype was called cross-reactive if it was significantly expanded both in SARS-CoV-2 spike wells and in at least one common cold coronavirus spike condition. Levenshtein distance calculated with the stringdist R package was used to assess CDR3 similarity, and unrooted trees were constructed with ape in R 3.6.1. TCRdb took over this immuneACCESS table, retaining in-frame rearrangements with V and J assigned. Such tables are incomplete; in checked studies, under half of the missing clones stem from an unresolved V gene, and the remainder is unexplained. The V and J calls and clone size are taken from that table; D and trimming were inferred from the DNA. Here the sample has over 80,000 clones; around four fifths occur a single time. The ten largest account for around 1% of the sample.

The CDR3 contains 14 residues, cysteine and phenylalanine counted. Here the CDR3 DNA is all that survives: 42 bases in frame from base 1. According to the germline V gene, CDR1 reads SNHLY and CDR2 reads FYNNEI. V and J are truncated by 7 bases and 0 bases respectively, leaving an intervening sequence of 12 bases. In the ViraFEST assay, PBMC were stimulated with viral peptide pools, and TCR sequencing was then used to find antigen-specific CD4+ T cell clonotypes based on their expansion. After around eleven days of culture, CD4+ T cells were isolated with the EasySep CD4+ T cell isolation kit. Two doses of either the BNT162b2 or the mRNA-1273 mRNA SARS-CoV-2 vaccine were administered to participants. Negative nucleocapsid antibody results before and after vaccination confirmed that the healthy vaccine recipients had no prior SARS-CoV-2 infection. About 2.2 million PBMC per well were cultured in IMDM with about 4.5% human AB serum, 8.5 to 10 IU/ml IL-2 and gentamicin, plus 10 ug/ml peptides. Half of the culture medium was replaced with fresh IL-2-containing medium on days 3 and 7. Each peptide stimulation condition was cultured in triplicate wells unless otherwise noted. Using Ficoll-Paque Plus gradient centrifugation, PBMC were separated from whole blood and then either used fresh or cryopreserved at -140C. The spike proteins of SARS-CoV-2 and of the common cold coronaviruses HCoV-NL63, HCoV-OC43 and HCoV-229E were spanned by overlapping peptide pools. Genomic DNA was extracted from cultured CD4+ T cells with the QIAamp micro DNA kit.

The material sequenced was CD4+ T cells from PBMCs cultured with HCoV-OC43 spike peptides, taken after COVID-19 vaccination. The sample's cell subset or site label, decoded: HCoV-OC43 spike overlapping peptide pool stimulation. This sequence uses TRBV2 and TRBJ1-1; the D gene lacks a confident call. The clonotype originates from a human donor who received a COVID-19 vaccine. Here the CDR3 is given as CASKENRMNTEAFF. The DNA is TGTGCCAGCAAAGAGAATCGGATGAACACTGAAGCTTTCTTT. Full variable domain (CDR3 extended with the reference TRBV2 and TRBJ1-1 proteins): EPEVTQTPSHQVTQMGQEVILRCVPISNHLYFYWYRQILGQKVEFLVSFYNNEISEKSEIFDDQFSVERPDGSNFTLKIRSTKLEDSAMYFCASKENRMNTEAFFGQGTRLTVV.